Each of the 21 T cell receptor beta chains below was sequenced from the same sample in a study of shared clonotypes between healthy human individuals (dated by TCRdb to between 2020 and 2021). The method was the immunoSEQ multiplex PCR assay. In TCRdb, the immuneACCESS table is reduced to in-frame sequences with V and J assigned. These tables do not hold every clone; where another copy was compared, an unresolved V gene accounts for under half, and the others remain unexplained. The sample table contains about 600,000 clones; only one count was recorded for around 97% of them. The ten largest account for approximately 0.057% of the sample. Sequenced input: naive CD4+ T cells sorted from blood. The intended sense of this specimen's cell subset or site label: CD45RA+ positively selected. The receptor source for this set is a woman in her thirties in good health.

The chain uses TRBV18 and TRBJ2-7; TRBD2 matches at 12 bases. In germline, CDR1 is KGHSH, CDR2 LQKENI. The CDR3 covers 17 residues. With 2 bases clipped from V and 0 bases from J, the junction kept 5 bases outside the gene matches. The CDR3 DNA reads TGTGCCAGCTCACCAGGGCTAGCGGGAGGGCCCTCCTACGAGCAGTACTTC. Encoded protein: CASSPGLAGGPSYEQYF.

This sequence joins TRBV7-5 and TRBJ2-7; no check of the table's D call, TRBD1, against the DNA was made. TRBV7-5 is deemed a pseudogene. This CDR3 region has 18 residues. This CDR3 reads CVRSSQKRWDRGIREQYF. CDR3 nucleotide sequence: TGTGTCAGAAGCTCCCAAAAGAGATGGGACAGGGGGATTAGGGAGCAGTACTTC.

This clone was seen only once. V is TRBV28 and J is TRBJ2-1; TRBD2 aligns across 14 bases. This CDR3 has 16 amino acids. V was clipped by 4 bases and J by 8 bases; unmatched bases: 7. Germline CDR1 MDHEN, CDR2 SYDVKM. The CDR3 loop is CASSSGLAGVPYEQFF. CDR3 nucleotides: TGTGCCAGCAGTTCGGGACTAGCGGGAGTCCCCTATGAGCAGTTCTTC. The complete variable domain, with remaining parts taken from reference TRBV28 and TRBJ2-1, reads DVKVTQSSRYLVKRTGEKVFLECVQDMDHENMFWYRQDPGLGLRLIYFSYDVKMKEKGDIPEGYSVSREKKERFSLILESASTNQTSMYLCASSSGLAGVPYEQFFGPGTRLTVL.

The chain has TRBV5-8 and TRBJ2-7, with 7 bases fitting TRBD2. The CDR3 is made up of 15 amino acids. V gave up 4 bases and J gave up 2 bases; unmatched junction bases: 9. Germline lookup yields CDR1 SGHTS and CDR2 YDEGEE. This CDR3 reads CASSPTGGFPYEQYF. DNA of the CDR3: TGTGCCAGCAGCCCTACGGGAGGATTCCCCTACGAGCAGTACTTC. Together with reference TRBV5-8 and TRBJ2-7, the CDR3 gives the full variable domain: EAGVTQSPTHLIKTRGQQATLRCSPISGHTSVYWYQQALGLGLQFLLWYDEGEERNRGNFPPRFSGRQFPNYSSELNVNALELEDSALYLCASSPTGGFPYEQYFGPGTRLTVT.

The rearrangement joins TRBV11-2 to TRBJ2-1; TRBD2 matches 12 bases. The CDR3 extends over 16 amino acids. Trimming removed 7 bases from V and 6 bases from J; junction bases left unmatched: 10. The germline V gene encodes CDR1 SGHAT and CDR2 FQNNGV. The DNA of the CDR3 is TGTGCCAGCACCGGCGCCGCTAGCGGGAGGGGCAATGAGCAGTTCTTC. This translates into CASTGAASGRGNEQFF.

This chain joins TRBV7-8 and TRBJ2-7; the D gene is possibly TRBD1 (5 bases). Per the germline V gene, CDR1 is SGHVS and CDR2 is FQNEAQ. This CDR3 has 13 amino acids. V gave up 1 base and J gave up 5 bases, with 9 bases separating them. The CDR3: CASSLVRVHEQYF. CDR3 sequence (DNA): TGTGCCAGCAGCTTAGTCAGGGTCCACGAGCAGTACTTC.

The chain combines TRBV25-1 with TRBJ1-5, with D uncertain. This CDR3 spans 15 amino acids. Germline CDR1 and CDR2: MGHDK and SYGVNS. Trimming pared 6 bases from V and 2 bases from J, leaving 14 bases between. CDR3 DNA sequence: TGTGCCAGCAGGCGCCAGGACGGCGGCAATCAGCCCCAGCATTTT. This sequence encodes CASRRQDGGNQPQHF.

This chain uses TRBV9 with TRBJ2-7; TRBD2 aligns across 13 bases. The trim removed 3 bases at V and 2 bases at J, leaving 8 bases unmatched. This CDR3 spans 17 amino acids. Germline CDR1 reads SGDLS; CDR2 reads YYNGEE. The CDR3 spells CASSATVGTSGTYEQYF. CDR3 in DNA: TGTGCCAGCAGCGCGACCGTCGGGACTAGCGGGACCTACGAGCAGTACTTC.

About this clone itself: The sample holds other DNA sequences that translate to the same CDR3. V usage is TRBV7-2 and J usage is TRBJ1-1, with D unresolved. Germline lookup yields CDR1 SGHTA and CDR2 FQGNSA. The CDR3 length is 14 residues. The germline V and J ends were trimmed by 5 bases and 0 bases, with 10 bases remaining between them. The CDR3 DNA sequence: TGTGCCAGCAGCCTCAGGCGGATGAACACTGAAGCTTTCTTT. As protein: CASSLRRMNTEAFF. The whole variable domain, filled in from reference TRBV7-2 and TRBJ1-1, reads GAGVSQSPSNKVTEKGKDVELRCDPISGHTALYWYRQSLGQGLEFLIYFQGNSAPDKSGLPSDRFSAERTGGSVSTLTIQRTQQEDSAVYLCASSLRRMNTEAFFGQGTRLTVV.

The rearrangement uses TRBV19 and TRBJ1-5; D is undetermined. Germline lookup yields CDR1 LNHDA and CDR2 SQIVND (reference sequence). V was trimmed by 11 bases and J by 2 bases, leaving 19 bases between them. The CDR3 is 15 amino acids. The CDR3, as DNA: TGTGCCTCCCTCGCAGAACCGCAGGGCAATCAGCCCCAGCATTTT. Protein product: CASLAEPQGNQPQHF. Looking up the rest from reference TRBV19 and TRBJ1-5 gives the full variable domain: DGGITQSPKYLFRKEGQNVTLSCEQNLNHDAMYWYRQDPGQGLRLIYYSQIVNDFQKGDIAEGYSVSREKKESFPLTVTSAQKNPTAFYLCASLAEPQGNQPQHFGDGTRLSIL.

CDR3 coding DNA: TGTGCCAGCAGTTTGGGACAGAAGTACGAGCAGTACTTC. It codes for CASSLGQKYEQYF. The rearrangement joins TRBV28 to TRBJ2-7; 7 nucleotides line up with TRBD1. The CDR3 has 13 amino acids. J was trimmed by 4 bases and V by 3 bases; bases with no gene match: 3. Germline V gene lookup returns CDR1 MDHEN and CDR2 SYDVKM.

This clone was seen only once. The V gene is TRBV4-1, the J gene TRBJ2-1; D may be TRBD1 or TRBD2 (5 bases each). Trimming stripped 7 bases from V and 10 bases from J, with 14 bases between. The CDR3 runs 12 residues. Germline lookup yields CDR1 MGHRA and CDR2 YSYEKL. The CDR3 region has the DNA TGCGCCAGCAATGGGGGAGTGGGGGAGCAGTTCTTC. This encodes CASNGGVGEQFF.

This chain joins TRBV2 and TRBJ2-1, with D tentatively TRBD2 (5 bases). The CDR3 has 18 amino acids. The V gene's germline CDR1 is SNHLY and CDR2 FYNNEI. V was clipped by 1 base and J by 8 bases, with 24 bases between them. The CDR3 sequence is CASSEEKGSLAEVHEQFF. The CDR3 DNA reads as TGTGCCAGCAGTGAAGAGAAAGGGTCCCTAGCTGAAGTCCATGAGCAGTTCTTC.

This clone was recorded once. The chain recombines TRBV6-1 with TRBJ1-3; D is unclear. The CDR3 is 16 amino acids. V gave up 2 bases and J gave up 2 bases, with 13 bases separating them. The germline V gene encodes CDR1 MNHNS and CDR2 SASEGT. In DNA form, the CDR3 reads TGTGCCAGCAGTGAACAGGTTGTACTGACTGGAAACACCATATATTTT. Translated: CASSEQVVLTGNTIYF.

The gene calls are TRBV6-6 and TRBJ1-2; TRBD1 agrees at 10 bases. Trimming took 6 bases from V and 6 from J; bases not matched to a gene: 13. The CDR3 covers 16 residues. Germline V gene sequence: CDR1 MNHNY, CDR2 SVGAGI (reference sequence). The CDR3 sequence: CASSPPMTGGRNGYTF. The CDR3 DNA reads as TGTGCCAGCAGCCCCCCAATGACAGGGGGCAGGAATGGCTACACCTTC.

The chain combines TRBV28 with TRBJ1-5; TRBD1 might be the D (6 bases). V lost 8 bases and J 3 bases, leaving 11 bases between the germline ends. The CDR3 contains 13 residues. Germline CDR1 MDHEN, CDR2 SYDVKM. In DNA form, the CDR3 reads TGTGCCAGCGAAGGACAGAACAATCAGCCCCAGCATTTT. This encodes CASEGQNNQPQHF.

This clone was seen a single time. The chain employs TRBV6-6 and TRBJ2-7; 7 bases match TRBD1. CDR1 and CDR2 (germline): MNHNY, SVGAGI (reference sequence). The V and J ends lost 2 bases and 6 bases, in that order; junction bases with no gene match: 4. This CDR3 has 13 amino acids. The CDR3 region is CASSYDTGAEQYF. CDR3 DNA: TGTGCCAGCAGTTACGATACAGGGGCCGAGCAGTACTTC.

V usage is TRBV9 and J usage is TRBJ2-2; 10 positions agree with TRBD1. The germline V gene has CDR1 SGDLS and CDR2 YYNGEE. The ends lost 3 bases at V and 5 bases at J; junction bases unmatched: 10. This CDR3 spans 17 amino acids. The CDR3 reads CASSALGTGVLTGELFF. In nucleotides, the CDR3 is TGTGCCAGCAGCGCCCTAGGGACAGGGGTTCTAACCGGGGAGCTGTTTTTT.

The rearrangement joins TRBV5-4 to TRBJ2-5, with D tentatively TRBD2 (7 bases). This CDR3 comprises 17 residues. V lost 4 bases to trimming and J lost 4 bases, with 23 bases between them. CDR1 SGHNT and CDR2 YYREEE come from the germline V gene (reference sequence). CDR3 region: CASSRGGPKGGPETQYF. The CDR3, as DNA: TGTGCCAGCAGCCGCGGGGGACCCAAGGGGGGCCCAGAGACCCAGTACTTC.

Comment on this clone: The sample holds other DNA sequences that translate to the same CDR3. The chain combines TRBV28 with TRBJ2-7; no definite D call. Germline CDR1 and CDR2: MDHEN and SYDVKM. CDR3 length equals 14 residues. V lost 3 bases, J lost 3 bases, and 12 bases lay in between. CDR3 nucleotides: TGTGCCAGCAGTTTGGGCGGTCCCAACTACGAGCAGTACTTC. Protein product: CASSLGGPNYEQYF.

The V gene is TRBV7-2, the J gene TRBJ2-7; 9 bases align to TRBD2. J was trimmed by 5 bases and V by 5 bases; bases with no gene match: 10. This CDR3 contains 15 residues. Germline loops: CDR1 SGHTA, CDR2 FQGNSA. CDR3 sequence (DNA): TGTGCCAGCAGCCCTCTTAGCGGGAGAGGAAACGAGCAGTACTTC. It specifies CASSPLSGRGNEQYF.